The 7 T cell receptor beta chains in this list originate from one sample, sequenced in a study of shared clonotypes between healthy human individuals. Naive CD8 cells lacked CD45RO and underwent positive selection for CCR7, leaving out terminally differentiated effector memory CD45RA+ cells. Only in-frame clones appear in the TCRdb table, and some are missing; sequencing was by immunoSEQ multiplex PCR. This sample yields hundreds of thousands of clones, of which 90% to 97% are seen a single time; around 0.1% belongs to the top ten. Sequencing input: naive CD8+ T cells sorted from blood. Every receptor here comes from a woman younger than 45 in good health.

The rearrangement uses TRBV6-5 and TRBJ2-2; the D gene is possibly TRBD2 (5 bases). Germline CDR1 is MNHEY and CDR2 is SVGAGI. The CDR3 has 13 amino acids. V lost 5 bases, J lost 7 bases, and 11 bases lay in between. CDR3 DNA: TGTGCCAGCAGTGGGCTAGCTGTCGGGGAGCTGTTTTTT. It yields the protein CASSGLAVGELFF.

This chain joins TRBV5-8 and TRBJ2-2; possibly TRBD1 for D (6 bases). Trimming stripped 0 bases from V and 2 bases from J, with 17 bases between. The CDR3 covers 18 residues. CDR1 and CDR2 (germline): SGHTS, YDEGEE. The CDR3 nucleotides are TGTGCCAGCAGCTTGGTTTCAGGGGATCTTGTAAACACCGGGGAGCTGTTTTTT. It codes for CASSLVSGDLVNTGELFF.

CDR3 nucleotides: TGTGCCAGCAGCTCCGCTAAAGAGACCCAGTACTTC. Protein sequence: CASSSAKETQYF. V is TRBV9 and J is TRBJ2-5, with D unresolved. CDR3 size: 12 residues. Per germline, CDR1 SGDLS and CDR2 YYNGEE. V lost 4 bases, J lost 3 bases, and 7 bases lay in between.

This chain uses TRBV21-1 with TRBJ2-1; the table assigns TRBD2, which was not confirmed against the DNA. TRBV21-1 has pseudogene status. There are 16 residues in the CDR3. The CDR3 is CASPGLEPSSYNEQFF. CDR3 DNA sequence: TGTGCCAGCCCGGGACTAGAACCAAGCTCCTACAATGAGCAGTTCTTC.

The rearrangement links TRBV4-1 to TRBJ1-4; maybe TRBD1 (5 bases). This CDR3 is built from 16 residues. Germline assignment: CDR1 MGHRA and CDR2 YSYEKL. Trimming shortened V by 1 base and J by 4 bases, and 13 bases separated the two germline ends. The CDR3 DNA reads as TGCGCCAGCAGCCAAGGGGAAGGGACCGGTAATGAAAAACTGTTTTTT. Its translation: CASSQGEGTGNEKLFF.

Note on this clone: Just one base apart from a much larger clone, this may be a read error. The identical CDR3 is also encoded by other nucleotide sequences in the sample. The rearrangement joins TRBV9 to TRBJ2-7, with 11 bases lining up with TRBD1. Germline CDR1 reads SGDLS; CDR2 reads YYNGEE. V shed 3 bases and J 4 bases; nucleotides not matched to a gene: 3. The CDR3 has 14 amino acids. Here the CDR3 DNA reads TGTGCCAGCAGCGCCGGGACAGGGGGTTACGAGCAGTACTTC. Its protein product is CASSAGTGGYEQYF.

The V and J genes are TRBV28 and TRBJ2-3, with 9 positions matching TRBD1. CDR1 MDHEN and CDR2 SYDVKM come from the germline V gene. V gave up 3 bases and J gave up 6 bases; unmatched junction bases: 7. The CDR3 has 15 amino acids. This chain's CDR3 is CASSLGDRVVDTQYF. The CDR3 nucleotides are TGTGCCAGCAGTTTGGGGGACAGGGTTGTTGATACGCAGTATTTT. Variable domain in full (rest from reference TRBV28 and TRBJ2-3): DVKVTQSSRYLVKRTGEKVFLECVQDMDHENMFWYRQDPGLGLRLIYFSYDVKMKEKGDIPEGYSVSREKKERFSLILESASTNQTSMYLCASSLGDRVVDTQYFGPGTRLTVL.